These 26 T cell receptor beta chains were sequenced from one sample in a study of T-cell reconstitution after alpha-beta-depleted transplantation in children. Unique molecular identifiers were built into the TCRbeta library. Each CDR3 protein is one row after TCRdb ran MiXCR on the PCR reads. The profile shows a few hundred thousand distinct CDR3 sequences, around 13% of them singletons. Sequencing was performed on PBMCs, mostly from graft donor cells, taken 360 days after TCRalphabeta/CD19-depleted stem cell transplant. These receptors all stem from a male patient aged 10 to 17 who had a stem cell transplant for acute myeloid leukemia, so the T cells may come from the graft donor.

As regards this clonotype: A read error may explain this, as a much larger clone is one base away. This sequence joins TRBV29-1 and TRBJ2-7; 7 bases are a match to TRBD2. The CDR3 sequence is 13 residues long. The V gene's germline CDR1 is SQVTM and CDR2 ANQGSEA. CDR3 coding DNA: TGCAGAGGGTTAGCGGGCCGCTCCTACGAGCAGTACTTC. Amino acid sequence: CRGLAGRSYEQYF.

The table lists this clonotype with a few counts. The chain uses TRBV20-1 and TRBJ2-3, with TRBD2 matching over 12 bases. V gave up 5 bases and J gave up 5 bases; unmatched junction bases: 2. The germline V gene has CDR1 DFQATT and CDR2 SNEGSKA (reference sequence). The CDR3 consists of 13 residues. The CDR3 spells CSAGGLAGDTQYF. The CDR3 DNA sequence: TGCAGTGCTGGGGGACTAGCGGGAGATACGCAGTATTTT.

This clonotype was found a few times. This rearrangement joins TRBV14 to TRBJ1-1; 7 bases match TRBD1. Trimming cost V 5 bases and J 4 bases; bases outside gene matches: 10. The CDR3 extends over 15 amino acids. The germline V gene encodes CDR1 SGHDN and CDR2 FVKESK. As DNA, the CDR3 is TGTGCCAGCAGCTTCCAAAGGGGGCTGTTCACTGAAGCTTTCTTT. Protein: CASSFQRGLFTEAFF.

This sequence joins TRBV7-9 and TRBJ1-2; perhaps TRBD1 as D (6 bases). Per the germline V gene, CDR1 is SEHNR and CDR2 is FQNEAQ (reference sequence). The length of the CDR3 is 14 residues. Trimming took off 0 bases at V and 4 bases at J, with 9 bases between the two ends. Here the CDR3 reads CASSLARDTYGYTF. The CDR3 coding sequence is TGTGCCAGCAGCTTAGCCCGGGACACCTATGGCTACACCTTC.

The CDR3 spells CASSPLGTGNGLWGYTF. The CDR3 nucleotides are TGTGCCAGCAGCCCCCTAGGGACAGGGAACGGTTTGTGGGGCTACACCTTC. The rearrangement links TRBV7-9 to TRBJ1-2; 9 bases agree with TRBD1. The V segment lost 5 bases and the J segment 8 bases; nucleotides outside the gene matches: 18. The germline V gene has CDR1 SEHNR and CDR2 FQNEAQ (reference sequence). The CDR3 contains 17 residues.

Ten or more counts support this clonotype. The chain combines TRBV7-9 with TRBJ2-3, with a tentative D call TRBD2 (5 bases). The CDR3 has 15 residues. Trimming cost V 3 bases and J 4 bases, with 14 bases left between them. Germline V gene sequence: CDR1 SEHNR, CDR2 FQNEAQ (reference sequence). The CDR3 protein is CASSFDRSGADTQYF. CDR3 in DNA: TGTGCCAGCAGCTTTGACCGGAGCGGCGCAGATACGCAGTATTTT.

V gene TRBV28 combines with J gene TRBJ2-1, with TRBD2 matching 8 bases. The ends lost 8 bases at V and 4 bases at J; junction bases unmatched: 7. The CDR3 runs 14 residues. Germline V gives CDR1 MDHEN, CDR2 SYDVKM. CDR3 loop: CASVAGPFYNEQFF. CDR3 coding DNA: TGTGCCAGCGTAGCGGGGCCCTTTTACAATGAGCAGTTCTTC.

V gene TRBV11-2 combines with J gene TRBJ2-7; the match to TRBD2 covers 11 bases. Germline V gene sequence: CDR1 SGHAT, CDR2 FQNNGV. V gave up 1 base and J gave up 4 bases; unmatched junction bases: 12. This CDR3 comprises 18 residues. CDR3 in DNA: TGTGCCAGCAGCTTAGTAACTAGCGGGAGAGGACTCCAATACGAGCAGTACTTC. Amino acid sequence: CASSLVTSGRGLQYEQYF.

This clonotype was seen only a few times. The CDR3 sequence: CASSTRTGKMYEQYF. CDR3 DNA: TGTGCCAGCAGTACTCGGACAGGGAAAATGTACGAGCAGTACTTC. V gene TRBV6-2 or TRBV6-3 combines with J gene TRBJ2-7; 8 bases are a match to TRBD1. Germline assignment: CDR1 MNHEY and CDR2 SVGEGT. The V and J ends lost 5 bases and 4 bases, in that order; junction bases with no gene match: 10. This CDR3 has 15 amino acids.

This clonotype was picked up many times. V and J are TRBV20-1 and TRBJ1-1, with TRBD1 matching over 7 bases. This CDR3 comprises 15 residues. Germline CDR1 and CDR2: DFQATT and SNEGSKA (reference sequence). The V and J ends lost 0 bases and 0 bases, in that order; junction bases with no gene match: 4. CDR3 bases: TGCAGTGCTAGAGAGCCGGGACAGATGAACACTGAAGCTTTCTTT. Amino acids: CSAREPGQMNTEAFF.

The rearrangement links TRBV11-1 to TRBJ2-6; 7 nucleotides agree with TRBD1. The ends lost 5 bases at V and 0 bases at J; junction bases unmatched: 10. The CDR3 covers 18 residues. The germline CDR1 and CDR2 sequences are SGHAT and FQDESV (reference sequence). The CDR3 DNA follows: TGTGCCAGCAGCCTCCGACAGGGCGGAAGCTCTGGGGCCAACGTCCTGACTTTC. It codes for CASSLRQGGSSGANVLTF.

The chain joins TRBV5-1 to TRBJ2-5, with D perhaps TRBD2 (5 bases). The CDR3 is made up of 13 amino acids. The V gene's germline CDR1 is SGHRS and CDR2 YFSETQ. The V end was cut by 1 base, the J end by 5 bases, with 9 bases between. The CDR3 protein is CASSLRERETQYF. The CDR3 DNA reads TGCGCCAGCAGCTTGAGGGAGCGTGAGACCCAGTACTTC.

The sample holds many counts of this clonotype. V is TRBV28 and J is TRBJ2-3, with 7 positions matching TRBD1. Germline CDR1 MDHEN, CDR2 SYDVKM. V gave up 5 bases and J gave up 3 bases; unmatched junction bases: 2. The CDR3 is made up of 13 amino acids. CDR3 sequence reads: CASSTTGTDTQYF. Written as DNA, the CDR3 is TGTGCCAGCAGTACGACAGGGACAGATACGCAGTATTTT.

This clonotype was counted many times. This chain connects TRBV20-1 to TRBJ1-5; a possible D gene is TRBD1 (5 bases). Germline V lookup: CDR1 DFQATT, CDR2 SNEGSKA (reference sequence). The V end was cut by 1 base, the J end by 9 bases, with 7 bases between. This CDR3 region has 11 residues. The CDR3 DNA is TGCAGTGCTAGAGGGGGGACGCCCCAGCATTTT. As protein: CSARGGTPQHF.

The chain links TRBV7-3 to TRBJ2-3, with 8 positions matching TRBD2. J gave up 5 bases and V 1 base, and 11 bases lay outside the gene matches. Per the germline V gene, CDR1 is SGHTA and CDR2 is FQGTGA. CDR3 length: 17 residues. The CDR3 nucleotides are TGTGCCAGCAGCTTAAGCAGCGGGAGTTACGGCCAAGATACGCAGTATTTT. Amino acids: CASSLSSGSYGQDTQYF.

This clonotype turned up a few times. The rearrangement uses TRBV29-1 and TRBJ2-5; the D is unclear. Germline-derived CDR1 and CDR2 are SQVTM and ANQGSEA. This CDR3 spans 10 amino acids. With 7 bases removed from V and 5 bases from J, the gap between germline ends came to 8 bases. The CDR3 nucleotides are TGCAGCGCCCACGGGGAGACCCAGTACTTC. It codes for CSAHGETQYF. The whole variable domain, remainder taken from reference TRBV29-1 and TRBJ2-5, is SAVISQKPSRDICQRGTSLTIQCQVDSQVTMMFWYRQQPGQSLTLIATANQGSEATYESGFVIDKFPISRPNLTFSTLTVSNMSPEDSSIYLCSAHGETQYFGPGTRLLVL.

This clonotype was observed many times. The chain recombines TRBV5-1 with TRBJ2-1, with TRBD2 matching over 7 bases. This CDR3 region has 14 residues. In germline, CDR1 is SGHRS, CDR2 YFSETQ. V was clipped by 0 bases and J by 6 bases; unmatched bases: 3. CDR3 DNA: TGCGCCAGCAGCTTGGCTGGGAGGGTCAATGAGCAGTTCTTC. Translation gives CASSLAGRVNEQFF.

This clonotype was observed a few times. V gene TRBV10-3 combines with J gene TRBJ2-1; 9 bases align to TRBD1. CDR1 and CDR2 (germline): ENHRY, SYGVKD. The CDR3 length is 15 residues. After removal of 5 bases from V and 7 bases from J, the junction contained 9 bases not matched to a gene. Here the CDR3 reads CAISYTGTGMNEQFF. DNA of the CDR3: TGTGCCATCAGTTATACCGGGACAGGGATGAATGAGCAGTTCTTC.

The V gene is TRBV7-2, the J gene TRBJ2-3; maybe TRBD1 (7 bases). Trimming shortened V by 4 bases and J by 3 bases, and 14 bases separated the two germline ends. Germline V CDR1 and CDR2: SGHTA, FQGNSA. The CDR3 loop spans 15 amino acids. The CDR3 bases are TGTGCCAGCAGCTATACAGGGGCGGGGACAGATACGCAGTATTTT. Encoded protein: CASSYTGAGTDTQYF.

CDR3: CASTHLSSQETQYF. The CDR3 bases are TGTGCCAGCACCCATCTTTCAAGTCAAGAGACCCAGTACTTC. The rearrangement joins TRBV12-3 or TRBV12-4 to TRBJ2-5; D gene ambiguous. This CDR3 has 14 amino acids. Trimming shortened V by 7 bases and J by 2 bases, and 14 bases separated the two germline ends.

The chain couples TRBV24-1 to TRBJ1-5; D may be TRBD1 (5 bases). The CDR3 loop spans 16 amino acids. From germline, CDR1 is KGHDR and CDR2 SFDVKD. Between the trimmed V and J ends, which lost 4 bases and 6 bases, there was a span of 18 bases. The CDR3 reads CATSDNQGVSGQPQHF. CDR3 coding DNA: TGTGCCACCAGTGACAATCAGGGTGTGTCGGGTCAGCCCCAGCATTTT.

The J gene is TRBJ2-7, the V gene TRBV7-2, with D perhaps matching TRBD2 (5 bases). This CDR3 has 12 residues. The V gene lost 10 bases and the J gene lost 4 bases, with 14 bases spanning the gap. Germline loops: CDR1 SGHTA, CDR2 FQGNSA. In nucleotides, the CDR3 is TGTGCCACCGGAAGAGGGTGGTACGAGCAGTACTTC. This sequence encodes CATGRGWYEQYF.

The chain recombines TRBV5-6 with TRBJ2-7, with 8 positions matching TRBD1. V dropped 4 bases and J dropped 4; count of bases not matched to a gene: 16. Per germline, CDR1 SGHDT and CDR2 YYEEEE. The CDR3 totals 17 residues. Here the CDR3 DNA reads TGTGCCAGCAGCGTAGACAGGGGCCGTCCCCCTCATTACGAGCAGTACTTC. Its protein product is CASSVDRGRPPHYEQYF. The complete variable domain, with remaining parts taken from reference TRBV5-6 and TRBJ2-7, reads DAGVTQSPTHLIKTRGQQVTLRCSPKSGHDTVSWYQQALGQGPQFIFQYYEEEERQRGNFPDRFSGHQFPNYSSELNVNALLLGDSALYLCASSVDRGRPPHYEQYFGPGTRLTVT.

The chain uses TRBV7-8 and TRBJ2-7; D is possibly TRBD2 (6 bases). Germline-derived CDR1 and CDR2 are SGHVS and FQNEAQ. The V gene lost 4 bases and the J gene lost 7 bases, with 17 bases spanning the gap. CDR3 size: 14 residues. The CDR3, as DNA: TGTGCCAGCAGCTCCCAGACTAGTAGTGGAGAGCAGTACTTC. This sequence encodes CASSSQTSSGEQYF.

This clonotype was seen ten or more times. The chain couples TRBV5-6 to TRBJ2-7; D gene uncertain. The CDR3 runs 13 residues. The V and J ends lost 0 bases and 5 bases respectively, with 9 bases between them. Germline V lookup: CDR1 SGHDT, CDR2 YYEEEE. CDR3 in DNA: TGTGCCAGCAGCTTGGACTCACACCACGAGCAGTACTTC. Encoded protein: CASSLDSHHEQYF.

This clonotype was recorded many times. V usage is TRBV7-2 and J usage is TRBJ1-2; the D gene is possibly TRBD1 (5 bases). The CDR3 length is 16 residues. Trimming stripped 3 bases from V and 1 base from J, with 15 bases between. Germline CDR1 SGHTA, CDR2 FQGNSA. The CDR3 protein is CASSFHRGTFNYGYTF. The CDR3, as DNA: TGTGCCAGCAGCTTCCACCGAGGGACTTTTAACTATGGCTACACCTTC.